Presented here are 18 T cell receptor beta chains from one specimen sequenced in a study of cytomegalovirus exposure and HLA in healthy donors. Primers: 60 Vbeta forward and 13 Jbeta reverse. Using immunoSEQ multiplex PCR, the repertoire was profiled, and TCRdb retains in-frame clones only, with some absent. The repertoire has 220,000 or so clones, roughly 84% of them found once; the top ten carry about 1.7%. The sample comprised PBMCs. Receptors originate from a man aged 50 to 59 in good health and CMV-seronegative.

The V gene is TRBV29-1, the J gene TRBJ1-2; TRBD1 might be the D (6 bases). The CDR3 sequence is 12 residues long. V lost 6 bases and J lost 2, with 10 bases in between. Germline loops: CDR1 SQVTM, CDR2 ANQGSEA. The CDR3 is CSVDRFNYGYTF. The CDR3 DNA sequence: TGCAGCGTCGACAGGTTCAACTATGGCTACACCTTC.

The chain uses TRBV5-1 and TRBJ1-3; possible D gene TRBD1, 5 bases. Trimming removed 2 bases at V and 2 bases at J, with 8 bases between. Per the germline V gene, CDR1 is SGHRS and CDR2 is YFSETQ. The CDR3 is 14 residues long. CDR3 region: CASSFRDPGNTIYF. The CDR3 DNA reads TGCGCCAGCAGCTTCAGGGATCCTGGAAACACCATATATTTT. Looking up the rest from reference TRBV5-1 and TRBJ1-3 gives the full variable domain: KAGVTQTPRYLIKTRGQQVTLSCSPISGHRSVSWYQQTPGQGLQFLFEYFSETQRNKGNFPGRFSGRQFSNSRSEMNVSTLELGDSALYLCASSFRDPGNTIYFGEGSWLTVV.

The V call is TRBV27, the J call TRBJ2-3; D gene unclear. CDR1 and CDR2 from the germline V gene are MNHEY and SMNVEV (reference sequence). Trimming removed 10 bases at V and 3 bases at J, with 5 bases between. The CDR3 is made up of 10 amino acids. The CDR3 sequence is CAIGTDTQYF. The CDR3 nucleotides are TGTGCCATCGGGACAGATACGCAGTATTTT.

The chain recombines TRBV25-1 with TRBJ1-4; tentatively, D is TRBD1 (6 bases). V lost 0 bases and J 8 bases, leaving 16 bases between the germline ends. Looked up from germline, CDR1 is MGHDK and CDR2 is SYGVNS. The CDR3 sequence is 16 residues long. The CDR3 nucleotides are TGTGCCAGCAGTGAATATGGCAGGGGCCCTGCCGAAAAACTGTTTTTT. Protein sequence: CASSEYGRGPAEKLFF.

The chain uses TRBV5-4 and TRBJ1-1, with a weak D call TRBD1 (5 bases). V was trimmed by 4 bases and J by 3 bases, leaving 16 bases between them. In germline, CDR1 is SGHNT, CDR2 YYREEE (reference sequence). The CDR3 consists of 15 residues. CDR3 in DNA: TGTGCCAGCAGCCAATTGGGGCAGAGGTACACTGAAGCTTTCTTT. Protein product: CASSQLGQRYTEAFF.

This clone came up once. The genes are TRBV5-1 and TRBJ1-1, with D hard to call. There are 14 residues in the CDR3. Trimming took off 3 bases at V and 0 bases at J, with 9 bases between the two ends. Germline CDR1 is SGHRS and CDR2 is YFSETQ. The CDR3 DNA reads as TGCGCCAGCAGCTGGAGGTCCATGAACACTGAAGCTTTCTTT. Translation gives CASSWRSMNTEAFF.

This chain joins TRBV7-9 and TRBJ1-2; 7 positions match TRBD1. J lost 2 bases, V lost 0 bases, and 3 bases had no gene match. CDR3 size: 15 residues. Germline values: CDR1 SEHNR, CDR2 FQNEAQ (reference sequence). The CDR3 DNA reads TGTGCCAGCAGCTTAGCCGGGACAGCCAACTATGGCTACACCTTC. This sequence encodes CASSLAGTANYGYTF.

The genes are TRBV7-2 and TRBJ2-7; possible D gene TRBD2, 5 bases. The CDR3 runs 15 residues. V lost 4 bases to trimming and J lost 6 bases, with 19 bases between them. CDR1 SGHTA and CDR2 FQGNSA come from the germline V gene. Written as DNA, the CDR3 is TGTGCCAGCAGCTCTCGGAACACTAGACCGTCCGAGCAGTACTTC. Translated: CASSSRNTRPSEQYF.

Comments on this clone: Other DNA sequences of this sample code for an identical CDR3. This chain connects TRBV5-1 to TRBJ1-1; no reliable D call. The CDR3 length is 14 residues. CDR1 SGHRS and CDR2 YFSETQ come from the germline V gene. V was shortened by 0 bases and J by 1 base, with 7 bases between the two germline ends. CDR3 DNA sequence: TGCGCCAGCAGCTTGGGCCCGGGGAACACTGAAGCTTTCTTT. Its translation is CASSLGPGNTEAFF.

This chain uses TRBV14 with TRBJ2-1; D unresolved. The CDR3 is 14 amino acids. Germline CDR1 SGHDN, CDR2 FVKESK. V lost 4 bases and J 9 bases, leaving 16 bases between the germline ends. CDR3 loop: CASSLEWSRSEQFF. The CDR3 nucleotides are TGTGCCAGCAGCCTCGAGTGGAGTAGAAGTGAGCAGTTCTTC.

This chain joins TRBV7-2 and TRBJ2-7; 11 bases map to TRBD2. The CDR3 is made up of 16 amino acids. Germline V gene lookup returns CDR1 SGHTA and CDR2 FQGNSA. With V trimmed by 4 bases and J by 3 bases, 8 bases remained unmatched. This CDR3 reads CASSSSRLAGHYEQYF. The CDR3 DNA follows: TGTGCCAGCAGCTCCTCCAGACTAGCGGGGCACTACGAGCAGTACTTC. Using reference TRBV7-2 and TRBJ2-7 for the parts outside the CDR3, the full variable domain is GAGVSQSPSNKVTEKGKDVELRCDPISGHTALYWYRQSLGQGLEFLIYFQGNSAPDKSGLPSDRFSAERTGGSVSTLTIQRTQQEDSAVYLCASSSSRLAGHYEQYFGPGTRLTVT.

The CDR3 coding sequence is TGCGCCAGCAGCTCGGGGAGGGGTTCGGGCAATGAGCAGTTCTTC. It yields the protein CASSSGRGSGNEQFF. This chain links TRBV5-1 with TRBJ2-1, with 7 nucleotides matching TRBD2. V lost 3 bases to trimming and J lost 6 bases; unmatched junction nucleotides: 9. This CDR3 spans 15 amino acids. Germline CDR1 SGHRS, CDR2 YFSETQ.

The chain is built from TRBV30 and TRBJ2-6; D not resolved. The germline CDR1 and CDR2 sequences are GTSNPN and SVGIG (reference sequence). CDR3 length: 16 amino acids. V was pared by 1 base and J by 0 bases, with 10 bases between. CDR3 nucleotides: TGTGCCTGGAGTGGTACTCTCCTCTCTGGGGCCAACGTCCTGACTTTC. Encoded protein: CAWSGTLLSGANVLTF.

The V gene is TRBV5-1, the J gene TRBJ1-1; no reliable D call. Germline V CDR1 and CDR2: SGHRS, YFSETQ. Trimming removed 0 bases from V and 4 bases from J, with 7 bases in between. The CDR3 contains 13 residues. CDR3 bases: TGCGCCAGCAGCTTGGGGCGGCCCACTGAAGCTTTCTTT. Translating gives CASSLGRPTEAFF.

The chain employs TRBV19 and TRBJ2-7, with 7 bases lining up with TRBD2. Per germline, CDR1 LNHDA and CDR2 SQIVND (reference sequence). The junction had 2 bases not matched to a gene; V was cut back by 5 bases and J by 4 bases. The CDR3 sequence is 12 residues long. CDR3 nucleotide sequence: TGTGCCAGTAGTGGCGGGAGTTACGAGCAGTACTTC. Protein: CASSGGSYEQYF.

The chain is built from TRBV6-5 and TRBJ1-1; 8 bases line up with TRBD1. V lost 2 bases, J lost 8 bases, and 4 bases stayed unmatched. The germline gives CDR1 MNHEY, CDR2 SVGAGI. The CDR3 sequence is 13 residues long. The CDR3 nucleotides are TGTGCCAGCAGTTACCCTGGGACAGGCGAAGCTTTCTTT. Translating it yields CASSYPGTGEAFF.

The CDR3 sequence: CASSANRGLSYGYTF. The CDR3, as DNA: TGTGCCAGCAGTGCAAACAGGGGGCTCAGCTATGGCTACACCTTC. The chain joins TRBV6-1 to TRBJ1-2; 9 nucleotides match TRBD1. Germline V gene sequence: CDR1 MNHNS, CDR2 SASEGT. The CDR3 sequence is 15 residues long. V lost 4 bases to trimming and J lost 4 bases; unmatched junction nucleotides: 7.

The V gene is TRBV11-2, the J gene TRBJ2-3, with 7 bases matching TRBD2. Unmatched junction bases numbered 6, after V lost 5 bases and J lost 7 bases. Germline V gene sequence: CDR1 SGHAT, CDR2 FQNNGV. The CDR3 spans 13 residues. In nucleotides, the CDR3 is TGTGCCAGCAGCCCCCGACTAGCCTATACGCAGTATTTT. Translated, it gives CASSPRLAYTQYF.